This TCR beta chain was recorded in a study of T cell changes during pregnancy in multiple sclerosis. TCRdb keeps only in-frame clones here, not all; method: immunoSEQ multiplex PCR. The sample has approximately 70,000 clones, about 90% seen once. The source material was peripheral blood, sampled in the first trimester of pregnancy. The clonotype comes from a female donor with multiple sclerosis, enrolled in a pregnancy study.

The CDR3 nucleotides are TGTGCCAGCAGCCAAGATCAAGGGGGGGCCGGGGAGCTGTTTTTT. As protein: CASSQDQGGAGELFF. This chain connects TRBV4-2 to TRBJ2-2, with D perhaps matching TRBD2 (7 bases). The V gene lost 0 bases and the J gene lost 6 bases, with 11 bases spanning the gap. From germline, CDR1 is LGHNA and CDR2 YNFKEQ. The CDR3 extends over 15 amino acids.